What follows are 29 T cell receptor beta chains derived from one specimen sequenced in a study of shared clonotypes between healthy human individuals. Profiling relied on immunoSEQ multiplex PCR, and the TCRdb table lists in-frame clones only, not all of them. The sample has approximately 440,000 clones, about 74% seen once; the top ten hold around 11%. The sequenced sample consisted of PBMCs. All receptors come from a middle-aged woman in good health. Some clones in this sample may be carry-over from other donors' samples.

With respect to this clone: A clone one base away is much larger, so this may be a read error. The V gene is TRBV6-6, the J gene TRBJ1-1; 7 positions agree with TRBD1. CDR1 MNHNY and CDR2 SVGAGI come from the germline V gene (reference sequence). J gave up 0 bases and V 8 bases, and 0 bases lay outside the gene matches. The CDR3 consists of 12 residues. The CDR3 loop reads CASGTVNTEAFF. The CDR3 coding sequence is TGTGCCAGCGGGACAGTGAACACTGAAGCTTTCTTT.

As concerns this clone: It is likely a read error: a sequence one base away is far more abundant. The DNA is omitted, as the CDR3 cannot be located on it reliably, and the CDR3 follows TCRdb's listing. The rearrangement uses TRBV27 and TRBJ2-2; the DNA was not used to check the table's D call, TRBD1. Germline CDR1 MNHEY, CDR2 SMNVEV (reference sequence). The CDR3 region is 15 residues in length, termini included. CDR3 sequence: CASSWGQGATGELLF.

This chain connects TRBV15 to TRBJ2-1; possible D gene TRBD2, 5 bases. V was trimmed by 0 bases and J by 6 bases, leaving 27 bases between them. The CDR3 loop spans 20 amino acids. The germline V gene has CDR1 LNHNV and CDR2 YYDKDF (reference sequence). In nucleotides, the CDR3 is TGTGCCACCAGCAGAGATCGGGGTAGCCCCCCACCGAAAAGTCCCAATGAGCAGTTCTTC. This gives the protein CATSRDRGSPPPKSPNEQFF.

About this clone itself: Being one base from a much bigger clone, this may be a read error. Other DNA sequences within the sample encode an identical CDR3. The J gene is TRBJ2-7, the V gene TRBV7-6; a possible D gene is TRBD2 (5 bases). The germline CDR1 and CDR2 sequences are SGHVS and FNYEAQ. This CDR3 is 14 amino acids long. V lost 0 bases to trimming and J lost 6 bases, with 12 bases between them. The CDR3 region is CASSLALAEVEQYF. CDR3 coding DNA: TGTGCCAGCAGCTTAGCCCTAGCCGAGGTCGAGCAGTACTTC.

This clone was observed a handful of times. This chain links TRBV5-1 with TRBJ2-2; possibly TRBD2 for D (6 bases). This CDR3 is 15 amino acids long. CDR1 is SGHRS, CDR2 YFSETQ, per germline. V was shortened by 0 bases and J by 5 bases, with 11 bases between the two germline ends. CDR3 sequence reads: CASSLAGVETGELFF. In nucleotides, the CDR3 is TGCGCCAGCAGCTTGGCGGGAGTCGAAACCGGGGAGCTGTTTTTT.

This clone has more than one count but fewer than ten. The J gene is TRBJ2-7, the V gene TRBV15, with TRBD2 matching over 12 bases. Looked up from germline, CDR1 is LNHNV and CDR2 is YYDKDF (reference sequence). This CDR3 is built from 18 residues. J gave up 4 bases and V 1 base, and 11 bases lay outside the gene matches. The CDR3 sequence is CATSRGLAGEAKGYEQYF. The DNA of the CDR3 is TGTGCCACCAGCAGAGGACTAGCGGGAGAGGCGAAGGGGTACGAGCAGTACTTC.

This clone was counted only a few times. This CDR3 is also generated by other DNA sequences in the sample. The chain employs TRBV11-3 and TRBJ2-3; D remains ambiguous. Germline V gives CDR1 SGHNT, CDR2 YENEEA. The germline V and J ends were trimmed by 3 bases and 2 bases, with 3 bases remaining between them. CDR3 length equals 12 residues. The CDR3 is CASSLHTDTQYF. The CDR3, as DNA: TGTGCCAGCAGCTTGCACACAGATACGCAGTATTTT.

This chain uses TRBV6-5 with TRBJ2-1; possibly TRBD2 for D (5 bases). Germline CDR1 and CDR2: MNHEY and SVGAGI. This CDR3 has 14 residues. V shed 5 bases and J shed 5 bases, with 13 bases lying between them. DNA of the CDR3: TGTGCCAGCAGTCAGTGGGAGAGGAACAATGAGCAGTTCTTC. Its translation is CASSQWERNNEQFF.

This clone was seen just once. The V and J genes are TRBV30 and TRBJ1-5; D not certain. Germline V lookup: CDR1 GTSNPN, CDR2 SVGIG (reference sequence). Trimming left V 7 bases short and J 0 bases short, with 13 bases between. The CDR3 is made up of 14 amino acids. The CDR3 loop is CASAAVNSNQPQHF. Written as DNA, the CDR3 is TGTGCCTCAGCGGCGGTCAATAGCAATCAGCCCCAGCATTTT.

The chain has TRBV7-7 and TRBJ2-5, with 13 bases identical to TRBD2. CDR1 is SSHAT and CDR2 is FNYEAQ in the germline V gene (reference sequence). V trimming: 5 bases; J trimming: 1 base; junction bases outside the gene matches: 7. This CDR3 has 17 amino acids. The CDR3 is CASSPGLAGPFQETQYF. DNA of the CDR3: TGTGCCAGCAGCCCGGGACTAGCGGGACCCTTCCAAGAGACCCAGTACTTC.

In the case of this clone: A much larger clone differs by one base, so this may be a read error. Other DNA sequences in the sample encode the same CDR3. V is TRBV5-5 and J is TRBJ2-7; D might be TRBD2 (6 bases). This CDR3 is built from 15 residues. V was shortened by 0 bases and J by 5 bases, with 15 bases between the two germline ends. Germline CDR1 reads SGHKS; CDR2 reads YYEKEE (reference sequence). Here the CDR3 reads CASSLASGARHEQYF. The CDR3, as DNA: TGTGCCAGCAGCTTGGCTTCGGGAGCTCGCCACGAGCAGTACTTC.

The rearrangement joins TRBV18 to TRBJ2-1; D perhaps matches TRBD2 (6 bases). The germline V gene encodes CDR1 KGHSH and CDR2 LQKENI. Trimming cost V 3 bases and J 0 bases, with 15 bases left between them. This CDR3 is built from 17 residues. Written as DNA, the CDR3 is TGTGCCAGCTCACCGCGATTCCGGGGGAGCTCCTACAATGAGCAGTTCTTC. It encodes CASSPRFRGSSYNEQFF.

V is TRBV4-2 and J is TRBJ2-5; D possibly uses TRBD1 or TRBD2 (5 bases each). Trimming shortened V by 3 bases and J by 7 bases, and 21 bases separated the two germline ends. The CDR3 sequence is 16 residues long. Germline CDR1 LGHNA, CDR2 YNFKEQ. CDR3 DNA sequence: TGTGCCAGCAGCCAGCTTTTACGGGACCCGTACCGGACCCAGTACTTC. Amino acids: CASSQLLRDPYRTQYF.

This rearrangement joins TRBV10-3 to TRBJ2-1; TRBD1 matches 11 bases. Losses at the gene ends were 4 bases for V and 7 bases for J; bases not matched to a gene: 6. This CDR3 is 15 amino acids long. Looked up from germline, CDR1 is ENHRY and CDR2 is SYGVKD. The CDR3 protein is CAISGPGQGDNEQFF. As DNA, the CDR3 is TGTGCCATCAGTGGGCCGGGACAGGGGGATAATGAGCAGTTCTTC.

The chain is built from TRBV5-6 and TRBJ2-5; 12 bases align to TRBD2. The CDR3 is made up of 15 amino acids. V trimming: 2 bases; J trimming: 2 bases; junction bases outside the gene matches: 1. CDR1 SGHDT and CDR2 YYEEEE come from the germline V gene. The CDR3 loop is CASSLGLAGQETQYF. In DNA form, the CDR3 reads TGTGCCAGCAGCTTAGGACTAGCGGGACAAGAGACCCAGTACTTC.

The chain combines TRBV28 with TRBJ2-5; weak D call: TRBD2 (6 bases). Per the germline V gene, CDR1 is MDHEN and CDR2 is SYDVKM. V was pared by 10 bases and J by 4 bases, with 10 bases between. The CDR3 runs 11 residues. CDR3 in DNA: TGTGCCACCCTCGGGAGAGAGACCCAGTACTTC. Its translation is CATLGRETQYF.

This rearrangement joins TRBV11-3 to TRBJ2-1, with 14 bases aligning to TRBD2. Losses at the gene ends were 5 bases for V and 8 bases for J; bases not matched to a gene: 5. Per the germline V gene, CDR1 is SGHNT and CDR2 is YENEEA. The CDR3 length is 15 residues. CDR3 sequence: CASSPGTSGSDEQFF. The DNA of the CDR3 is TGTGCCAGCAGCCCGGGGACTAGCGGGAGCGATGAGCAGTTCTTC.

The V call is TRBV18, the J call TRBJ1-1; D not resolved. Trimming took 4 bases from V and 5 from J, leaving 11 bases between them. This CDR3 region has 13 residues. Germline lookup yields CDR1 KGHSH and CDR2 LQKENI. The CDR3 protein is CASSQAGRTEAFF. The CDR3 coding sequence is TGTGCCAGCTCACAGGCCGGTCGGACTGAAGCTTTCTTT.

V gene TRBV4-3 combines with J gene TRBJ1-4; 7 nucleotides agree with TRBD1. V lost 0 bases and J lost 8; bases outside the gene matches: 6. The CDR3 is 15 amino acids. CDR1 and CDR2 from the germline V gene are LGHNA and YSLEER. CDR3 amino acids: CASSQDRGRVEKLFF. The CDR3 bases are TGCGCCAGCAGCCAAGATAGGGGGCGCGTGGAAAAACTGTTTTTT.

This sequence joins TRBV7-9 and TRBJ2-4; D gene ambiguous. Germline V gives CDR1 SEHNR, CDR2 FQNEAQ (reference sequence). The CDR3 runs to 12 residues. V lost 1 base and J lost 15, with 13 bases in between. CDR3 sequence reads: CASSLGWGTWYF. CDR3 in DNA: TGTGCCAGCAGCTTAGGCTGGGGTACGTGGTACTTC.

Remarks on this clone: A far larger clone is a single base away, which makes a read error likely. This sequence joins TRBV9 and TRBJ2-5, with D perhaps matching TRBD2 (6 bases). The V end lost 7 bases, the J end lost 3 bases, and 19 bases lay between the germline ends. The CDR3 is made up of 15 amino acids. The germline V gene encodes CDR1 SGDLS and CDR2 YYNGEE. This chain's CDR3 is CASASSTEGKETQYF. As DNA, the CDR3 is TGTGCCAGCGCCTCTAGCACGGAGGGAAAAGAGACCCAGTACTTC.

V usage is TRBV27 and J usage is TRBJ2-7; D ambiguous. The CDR3 spans 14 residues. CDR1 MNHEY and CDR2 SMNVEV come from the germline V gene (reference sequence). Trimming left V 3 bases short and J 2 bases short, with 11 bases between. As DNA, the CDR3 is TGTGCCAGCAGTTTTGGACGGAGAGCCTACGAGCAGTACTTC. The encoded protein is CASSFGRRAYEQYF.

This clone was picked up many times. The identical CDR3 is also encoded by other nucleotide sequences in the sample. V usage is TRBV7-9 and J usage is TRBJ2-7, with D possibly being TRBD1 (6 bases). CDR3 length: 14 residues. V was pared by 3 bases and J by 2 bases, with 11 bases between. Per the germline V gene, CDR1 is SEHNR and CDR2 is FQNEAQ (reference sequence). CDR3 DNA sequence: TGTGCCAGCAGCTTGTGGGACAACCCCTACGAGCAGTACTTC. As protein: CASSLWDNPYEQYF.

The CDR3 here is CASSEALGQGLGYTF. DNA of the CDR3: TGTGCCAGCAGTGAAGCGCTGGGACAGGGGCTCGGCTACACCTTC. This chain links TRBV6-1 with TRBJ1-2; TRBD1 agrees at 10 bases. Germline assignment: CDR1 MNHNS and CDR2 SASEGT. This CDR3 comprises 15 residues. V was clipped by 0 bases and J by 8 bases; unmatched bases: 6.

This chain connects TRBV6-1 to TRBJ1-4, with D unresolved. The V and J ends lost 7 bases and 2 bases respectively, with 11 bases between them. This CDR3 has 14 residues. Germline assignment: CDR1 MNHNS and CDR2 SASEGT. CDR3 bases: TGTGCCAGCACTCTATGGTCCACTAATGAAAAACTGTTTTTT. Encoded protein: CASTLWSTNEKLFF.

V gene TRBV6-6 combines with J gene TRBJ1-2; 7 nucleotides match TRBD1. V lost 8 bases, J lost 5 bases, and 5 bases stayed unmatched. This CDR3 region has 12 residues. Per germline, CDR1 MNHNY and CDR2 SVGAGI (reference sequence). This CDR3 is CASRTGKYGYTF. CDR3 DNA: TGTGCCAGCCGGACAGGAAAATATGGCTACACCTTC.

This clone was seen a few times. A read error is the likely source, as a far larger clone sits one nucleotide away. In the same sample, other DNA sequences code for this CDR3. J is TRBJ2-2 and V is TRBV6-4; possible D gene TRBD2, 6 bases. Looked up from germline, CDR1 is MRHNA and CDR2 is SNTAGT. This CDR3 is built from 14 residues. CDR3 sequence: CASSAGVNTGELFF. The CDR3 DNA reads TGTGCCAGCAGTGCGGGGGTCAACACCGGAGAGCTGTTTTTT.

V gene TRBV30 combines with J gene TRBJ1-1, with 10 bases matching TRBD1. The length of the CDR3 is 14 residues. V gave up 1 base and J gave up 4 bases; unmatched junction bases: 3. The V gene's germline CDR1 is GTSNPN and CDR2 SVGIG (reference sequence). The CDR3 here is CAWSAGQGVTEAFF. CDR3 coding DNA: TGTGCCTGGAGTGCCGGACAGGGGGTCACTGAAGCTTTCTTT.

With regard to this clone: This specimen includes other DNA sequences encoding the same CDR3. The chain recombines TRBV28 with TRBJ2-3; 7 bases are shared with TRBD2. CDR3 size: 14 residues. Trimming took 6 bases from V and 0 from J; bases not matched to a gene: 3. CDR1 MDHEN and CDR2 SYDVKM come from the germline V gene. DNA for the CDR3: TGTGCCAGCAGGGGGGGGGTTAGCACAGATACGCAGTATTTT. As protein: CASRGGVSTDTQYF.